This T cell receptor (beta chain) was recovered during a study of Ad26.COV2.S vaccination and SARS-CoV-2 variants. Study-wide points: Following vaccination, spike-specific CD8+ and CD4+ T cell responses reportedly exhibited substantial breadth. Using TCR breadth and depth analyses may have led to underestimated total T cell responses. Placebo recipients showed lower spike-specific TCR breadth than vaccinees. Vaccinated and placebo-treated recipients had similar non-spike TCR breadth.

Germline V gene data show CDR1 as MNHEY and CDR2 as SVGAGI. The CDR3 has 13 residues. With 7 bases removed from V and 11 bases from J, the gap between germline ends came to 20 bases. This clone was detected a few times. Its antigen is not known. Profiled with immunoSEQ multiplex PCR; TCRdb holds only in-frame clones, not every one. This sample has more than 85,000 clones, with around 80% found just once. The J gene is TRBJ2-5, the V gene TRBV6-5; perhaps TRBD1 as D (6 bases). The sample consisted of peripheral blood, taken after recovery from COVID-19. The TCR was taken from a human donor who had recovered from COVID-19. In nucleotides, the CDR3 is TGTGCCAGCACTCCCAATACAGGGAGCCCGCAGTACTTC. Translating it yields CASTPNTGSPQYF.